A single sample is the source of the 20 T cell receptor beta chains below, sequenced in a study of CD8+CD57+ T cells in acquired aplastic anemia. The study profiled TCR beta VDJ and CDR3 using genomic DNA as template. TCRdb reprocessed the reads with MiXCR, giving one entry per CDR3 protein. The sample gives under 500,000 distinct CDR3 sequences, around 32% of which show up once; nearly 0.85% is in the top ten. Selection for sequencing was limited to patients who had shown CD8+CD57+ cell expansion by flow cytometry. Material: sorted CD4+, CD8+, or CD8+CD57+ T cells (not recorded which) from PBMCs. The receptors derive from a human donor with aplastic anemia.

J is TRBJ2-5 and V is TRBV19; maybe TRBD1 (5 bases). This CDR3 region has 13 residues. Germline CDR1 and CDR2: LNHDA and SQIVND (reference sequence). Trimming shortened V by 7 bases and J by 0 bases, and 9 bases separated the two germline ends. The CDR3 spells CASTSGYQETQYF. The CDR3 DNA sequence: TGTGCCAGTACTTCAGGGTACCAAGAGACCCAGTACTTC. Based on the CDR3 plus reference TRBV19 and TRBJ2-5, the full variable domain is DGGITQSPKYLFRKEGQNVTLSCEQNLNHDAMYWYRQDPGQGLRLIYYSQIVNDFQKGDIAEGYSVSREKKESFPLTVTSAQKNPTAFYLCASTSGYQETQYFGPGTRLLVL.

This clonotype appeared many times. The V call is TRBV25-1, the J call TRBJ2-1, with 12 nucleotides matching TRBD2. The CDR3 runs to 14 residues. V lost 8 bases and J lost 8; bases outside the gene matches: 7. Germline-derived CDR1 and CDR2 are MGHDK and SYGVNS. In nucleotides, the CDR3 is TGTGCCAGCGAGAGGACTAGCGGGAAAGATGAGCAGTTCTTC. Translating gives CASERTSGKDEQFF.

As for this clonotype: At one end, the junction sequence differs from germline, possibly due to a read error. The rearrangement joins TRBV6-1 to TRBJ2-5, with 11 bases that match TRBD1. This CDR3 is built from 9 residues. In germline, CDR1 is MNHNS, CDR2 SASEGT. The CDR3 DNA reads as TGTGCCTTCCGGGGGACAGGGGGCTTC. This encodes CAFRGTGGF.

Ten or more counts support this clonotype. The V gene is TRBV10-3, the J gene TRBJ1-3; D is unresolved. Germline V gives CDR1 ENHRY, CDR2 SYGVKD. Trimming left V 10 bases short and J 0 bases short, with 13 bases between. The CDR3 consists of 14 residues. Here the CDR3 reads CASSGNPSGNTIYF. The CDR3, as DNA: TGTGCCAGTTCCGGGAACCCCTCTGGAAACACCATATATTTT.

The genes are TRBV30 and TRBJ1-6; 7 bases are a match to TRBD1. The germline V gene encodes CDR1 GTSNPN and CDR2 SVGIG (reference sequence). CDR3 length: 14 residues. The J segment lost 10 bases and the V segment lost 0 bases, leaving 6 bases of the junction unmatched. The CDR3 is CAWSVIQGNSPLHF. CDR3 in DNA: TGTGCCTGGAGTGTCATACAGGGGAACTCACCCCTCCACTTT.

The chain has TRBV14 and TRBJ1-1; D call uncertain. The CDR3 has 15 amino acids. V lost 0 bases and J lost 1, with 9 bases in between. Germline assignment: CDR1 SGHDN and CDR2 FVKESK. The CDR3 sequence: CASSQDHPRNTEAFF. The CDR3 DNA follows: TGTGCCAGCAGCCAAGATCACCCGAGGAACACTGAAGCTTTCTTT.

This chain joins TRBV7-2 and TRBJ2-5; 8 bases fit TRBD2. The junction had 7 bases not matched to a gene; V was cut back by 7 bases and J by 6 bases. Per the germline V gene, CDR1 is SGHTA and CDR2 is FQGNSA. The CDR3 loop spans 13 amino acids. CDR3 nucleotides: TGTGCCAGCAACCTCGGGGGGGCACAGACCCAGTACTTC. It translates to CASNLGGAQTQYF.

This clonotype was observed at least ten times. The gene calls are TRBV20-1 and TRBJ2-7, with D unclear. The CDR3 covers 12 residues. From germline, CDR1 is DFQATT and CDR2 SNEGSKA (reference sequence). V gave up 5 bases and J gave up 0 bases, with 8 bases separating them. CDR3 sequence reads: CSAETSSYEQYF. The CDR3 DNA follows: TGCAGTGCTGAGACATCCTCCTACGAGCAGTACTTC.

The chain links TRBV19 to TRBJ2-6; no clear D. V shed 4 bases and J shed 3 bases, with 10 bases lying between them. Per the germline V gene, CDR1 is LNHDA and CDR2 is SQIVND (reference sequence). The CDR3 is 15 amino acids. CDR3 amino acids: CASSNRQYGANVLTF. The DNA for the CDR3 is TGTGCCAGTAGTAATAGGCAGTATGGGGCCAACGTCCTGACTTTC.

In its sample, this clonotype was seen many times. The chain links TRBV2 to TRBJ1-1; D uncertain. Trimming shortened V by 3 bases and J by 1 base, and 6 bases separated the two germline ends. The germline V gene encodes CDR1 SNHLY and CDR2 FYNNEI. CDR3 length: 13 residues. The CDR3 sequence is CASSEQPNTEAFF. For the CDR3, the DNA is TGTGCCAGCAGTGAGCAGCCGAACACTGAAGCTTTCTTT.

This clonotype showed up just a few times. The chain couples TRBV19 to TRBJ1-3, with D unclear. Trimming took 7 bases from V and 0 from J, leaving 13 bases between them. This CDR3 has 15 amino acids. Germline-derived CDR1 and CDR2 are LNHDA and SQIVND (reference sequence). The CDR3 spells CASTPTLHSGNTIYF. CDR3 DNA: TGTGCCAGTACCCCTACCCTGCACTCTGGAAACACCATATATTTT.

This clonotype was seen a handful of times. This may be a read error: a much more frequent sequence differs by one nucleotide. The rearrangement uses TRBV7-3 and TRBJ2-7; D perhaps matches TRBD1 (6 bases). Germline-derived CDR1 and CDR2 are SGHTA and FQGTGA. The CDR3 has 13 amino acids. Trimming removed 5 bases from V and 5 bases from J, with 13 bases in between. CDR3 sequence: CASSRTGLDEQYF. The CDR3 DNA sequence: TGTGCCAGCAGCCGAACAGGGCTCGACGAGCAGTACTTC.

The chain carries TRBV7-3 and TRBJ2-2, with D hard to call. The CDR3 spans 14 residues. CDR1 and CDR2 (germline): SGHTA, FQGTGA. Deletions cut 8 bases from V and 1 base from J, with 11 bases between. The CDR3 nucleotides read TGTGCCAGCGCGCTGAGATTGAACACCGGGGAGCTGTTTTTT. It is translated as CASALRLNTGELFF.

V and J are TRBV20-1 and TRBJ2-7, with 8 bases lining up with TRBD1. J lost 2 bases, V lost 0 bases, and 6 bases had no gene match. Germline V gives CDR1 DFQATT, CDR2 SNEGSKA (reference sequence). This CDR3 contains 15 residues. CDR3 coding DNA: TGCAGTGCTAGAGATTCCAGGACAGGGACCTACGAGCAGTACTTC. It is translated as CSARDSRTGTYEQYF.

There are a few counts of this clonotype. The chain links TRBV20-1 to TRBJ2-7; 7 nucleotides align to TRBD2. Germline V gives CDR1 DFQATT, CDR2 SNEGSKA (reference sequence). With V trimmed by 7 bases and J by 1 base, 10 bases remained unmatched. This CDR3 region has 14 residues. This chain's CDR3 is CSVPVGGGSYEQYF. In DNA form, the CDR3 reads TGCAGTGTCCCCGTGGGGGGGGGATCCTACGAGCAGTACTTC.

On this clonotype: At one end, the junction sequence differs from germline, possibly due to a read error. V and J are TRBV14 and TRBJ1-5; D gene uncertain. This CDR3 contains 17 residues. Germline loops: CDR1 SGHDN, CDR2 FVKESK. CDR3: CVSSQDRGLYSNQPQHF. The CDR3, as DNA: TGTGTCAGCAGCCAAGATCGCGGCCTTTATAGCAATCAGCCCCAGCATTTT. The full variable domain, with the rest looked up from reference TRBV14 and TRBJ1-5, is EAGVTQFPSHSVIEKGQTVTLRCDPISGHDNLYWYRRVMGKEIKFLLHFVKESKQDESGMPNNRFLAERTGGTYSTLKVQPAELEDSGVYFCVSSQDRGLYSNQPQHFGDGTRLSIL.

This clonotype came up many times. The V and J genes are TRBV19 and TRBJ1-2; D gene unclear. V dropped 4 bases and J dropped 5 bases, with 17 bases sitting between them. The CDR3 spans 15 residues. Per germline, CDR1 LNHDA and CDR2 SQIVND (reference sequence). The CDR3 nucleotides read TGTGCCAGTAGTAACGGACTGGCGGGAGGGTATGGCTACACCTTC. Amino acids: CASSNGLAGGYGYTF.

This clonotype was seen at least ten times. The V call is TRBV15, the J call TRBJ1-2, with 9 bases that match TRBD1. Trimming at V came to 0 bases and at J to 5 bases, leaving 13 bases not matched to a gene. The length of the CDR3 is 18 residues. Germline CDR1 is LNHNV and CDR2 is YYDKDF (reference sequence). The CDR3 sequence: CATSRDLKWGTGLYGYTF. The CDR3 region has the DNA TGTGCCACCAGCAGAGATCTTAAATGGGGGACAGGGTTGTATGGCTACACCTTC.

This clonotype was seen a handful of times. In DNA, the CDR3 is TGCGCCAGCAGCCGTCCGGGACACAAGAACACTGAAGCTTTCTTT. This codes for CASSRPGHKNTEAFF. The chain combines TRBV5-1 with TRBJ1-1, with D perhaps TRBD1 (6 bases). The V gene lost 4 bases and the J gene lost 1 base, with 14 bases spanning the gap. There are 15 residues in the CDR3. Per germline, CDR1 SGHRS and CDR2 YFSETQ.

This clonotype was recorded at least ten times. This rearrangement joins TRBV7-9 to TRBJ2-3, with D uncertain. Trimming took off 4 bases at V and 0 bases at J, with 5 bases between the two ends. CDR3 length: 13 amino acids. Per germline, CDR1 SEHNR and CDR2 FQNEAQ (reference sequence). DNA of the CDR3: TGTGCCAGCAGCTCGACTAGCACAGATACGCAGTATTTT. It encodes CASSSTSTDTQYF.